Listed below are T cell receptor beta chains from one sample, sequenced in a study of shared clonotypes between healthy human individuals. Profiled with immunoSEQ multiplex PCR; TCRdb holds only in-frame clones, not every one. The sample lists over a million clones, 95% to 99% occurring once. Sequencing used naive CD4+ T cells sorted from blood. These receptors all stem from a man under 40 in good health. CDR3s include the opening cysteine and the closing phenylalanine or tryptophan. A D gene is named only where the DNA matches it firmly. Rows give clone size only sometimes, using once, few, many, or a class for an expanded clone.

d_call	v_call	j_call	clone_size	cdr3_nt	cdr3_aa
TRBD1	TRBV28	TRBJ1-4	-	TGTGCCAGCAGTTTCGCGACAGGGGCTAATGAAAAACTGTTTTTT	CASSFATGANEKLFF
TRBD2	TRBV5-1	TRBJ2-7	-	TGCGCCAGTGGGACTAGCGGGGGTTACGAGCAGTACTTC	CASGTSGGYEQYF
TRBD1	TRBV6-5	TRBJ2-2	once	TGTGCCAGCAGGGACAGGGGTCCCGGGGAGCTGTTTTTT	CASRDRGPGELFF
-	TRBV10-2	TRBJ2-7	once	TGCGCCAGCAGTGACCTCGGAATACTTTACGACGAGCAGTACTTC	CASSDLGILYDEQYF
-	TRBV2	TRBJ2-3	once	TGTGCCAGCGCCAGAGTGAAGGGAGATACGCAGTATTTT	CASARVKGDTQYF
-	TRBV28	TRBJ2-4	-	TGTGCCAGCAGTCCCCCCCCAGGGAACAAAAACATTCAGTACTTC	CASSPPPGNKNIQYF
-	TRBV27	TRBJ2-1	-	TGTGCCAGCAGTTTATCGTTGATCCGGGTCAATGAGCAGTTCTTC	CASSLSLIRVNEQFF
-	TRBV5-1	TRBJ2-7	once	TGCGCCAGCAGGGGGAAATACGAGCAGTACTTC	CASRGKYEQYF
-	TRBV6-6	TRBJ1-1	-	TGTGCCAGCAGCTACGGGTTGGGGGCGAACACTGAAGCTTTCTTT	CASSYGLGANTEAFF
-	TRBV7-2	TRBJ2-2	-	TGTGCCAGCAGCTTAGGTGTTGGGGGATCCGGGGAGCTGTTTTTT	CASSLGVGGSGELFF
-	TRBV6-5	TRBJ1-1	few	TGTGCCAGCAGTTACTCAAGGGTGAACACTGAAGCTTTCTTT	CASSYSRVNTEAFF
-	TRBV7-9	TRBJ2-3	-	TGTGCCAGCAGCTTAGAAGGGAACACAGATACGCAGTATTTT	CASSLEGNTDTQYF
TRBD1	TRBV6-5	TRBJ1-2	-	TGTGCCAGCACCCTGACAGGGAGAGACTATGGCTACACCTTC	CASTLTGRDYGYTF
-	TRBV15	TRBJ2-3	-	TGTGCCACCAGCAGAAGACCGGGAGCGGAGGATACGCTGTATTTT	CATSRRPGAEDTLYF
TRBD1	TRBV2	TRBJ2-1	-	TGTGCCAGCAGTGGACCTTTGCAGGGGGTAGATGAGCAGTTCTTC	CASSGPLQGVDEQFF
TRBD2	TRBV5-1	TRBJ2-5	-	TGCGCCAGCAGCGGGAGGGGAGGTAGCGGTGAAGAGACCCAGTACTTC	CASSGRGGSGEETQYF
-	TRBV6-1	TRBJ1-5	-	TGTGCCAGCAGTGCCAGGGGAAGTCAGCCCCAGCATTTT	CASSARGSQPQHF
-	TRBV28	TRBJ2-1	-	TGTGCCAGCAGTTTCCTCCCCCATGAGCAGTTCTTC	CASSFLPHEQFF
-	TRBV6-5	TRBJ2-7	-	TGTGCCAGCAGTTCCGGGACCTTATACGAGCAGTACTTC	CASSSGTLYEQYF
-	TRBV6-1	TRBJ1-5	-	TGTGCCAGCAGTGATGGGGGGATTAGGAATCAGCCCCAGCATTTT	CASSDGGIRNQPQHF
-	TRBV7-2	TRBJ1-1	-	TGTGCCAGCAGCACCCCAGGACGGATGAACACTGAAGCTTTCTTT	CASSTPGRMNTEAFF
TRBD1	TRBV5-5	TRBJ2-7	-	TGTGCCAGCAGCTCGACAGGGCCGATTACCTACGAGCAGTACTTC	CASSSTGPITYEQYF
-	TRBV6-1	TRBJ2-1	-	TGTGCCAGCAGTGAAGCTGCGGGACGGTGGGGGGATGAGCAGTTCTTC	CASSEAAGRWGDEQFF